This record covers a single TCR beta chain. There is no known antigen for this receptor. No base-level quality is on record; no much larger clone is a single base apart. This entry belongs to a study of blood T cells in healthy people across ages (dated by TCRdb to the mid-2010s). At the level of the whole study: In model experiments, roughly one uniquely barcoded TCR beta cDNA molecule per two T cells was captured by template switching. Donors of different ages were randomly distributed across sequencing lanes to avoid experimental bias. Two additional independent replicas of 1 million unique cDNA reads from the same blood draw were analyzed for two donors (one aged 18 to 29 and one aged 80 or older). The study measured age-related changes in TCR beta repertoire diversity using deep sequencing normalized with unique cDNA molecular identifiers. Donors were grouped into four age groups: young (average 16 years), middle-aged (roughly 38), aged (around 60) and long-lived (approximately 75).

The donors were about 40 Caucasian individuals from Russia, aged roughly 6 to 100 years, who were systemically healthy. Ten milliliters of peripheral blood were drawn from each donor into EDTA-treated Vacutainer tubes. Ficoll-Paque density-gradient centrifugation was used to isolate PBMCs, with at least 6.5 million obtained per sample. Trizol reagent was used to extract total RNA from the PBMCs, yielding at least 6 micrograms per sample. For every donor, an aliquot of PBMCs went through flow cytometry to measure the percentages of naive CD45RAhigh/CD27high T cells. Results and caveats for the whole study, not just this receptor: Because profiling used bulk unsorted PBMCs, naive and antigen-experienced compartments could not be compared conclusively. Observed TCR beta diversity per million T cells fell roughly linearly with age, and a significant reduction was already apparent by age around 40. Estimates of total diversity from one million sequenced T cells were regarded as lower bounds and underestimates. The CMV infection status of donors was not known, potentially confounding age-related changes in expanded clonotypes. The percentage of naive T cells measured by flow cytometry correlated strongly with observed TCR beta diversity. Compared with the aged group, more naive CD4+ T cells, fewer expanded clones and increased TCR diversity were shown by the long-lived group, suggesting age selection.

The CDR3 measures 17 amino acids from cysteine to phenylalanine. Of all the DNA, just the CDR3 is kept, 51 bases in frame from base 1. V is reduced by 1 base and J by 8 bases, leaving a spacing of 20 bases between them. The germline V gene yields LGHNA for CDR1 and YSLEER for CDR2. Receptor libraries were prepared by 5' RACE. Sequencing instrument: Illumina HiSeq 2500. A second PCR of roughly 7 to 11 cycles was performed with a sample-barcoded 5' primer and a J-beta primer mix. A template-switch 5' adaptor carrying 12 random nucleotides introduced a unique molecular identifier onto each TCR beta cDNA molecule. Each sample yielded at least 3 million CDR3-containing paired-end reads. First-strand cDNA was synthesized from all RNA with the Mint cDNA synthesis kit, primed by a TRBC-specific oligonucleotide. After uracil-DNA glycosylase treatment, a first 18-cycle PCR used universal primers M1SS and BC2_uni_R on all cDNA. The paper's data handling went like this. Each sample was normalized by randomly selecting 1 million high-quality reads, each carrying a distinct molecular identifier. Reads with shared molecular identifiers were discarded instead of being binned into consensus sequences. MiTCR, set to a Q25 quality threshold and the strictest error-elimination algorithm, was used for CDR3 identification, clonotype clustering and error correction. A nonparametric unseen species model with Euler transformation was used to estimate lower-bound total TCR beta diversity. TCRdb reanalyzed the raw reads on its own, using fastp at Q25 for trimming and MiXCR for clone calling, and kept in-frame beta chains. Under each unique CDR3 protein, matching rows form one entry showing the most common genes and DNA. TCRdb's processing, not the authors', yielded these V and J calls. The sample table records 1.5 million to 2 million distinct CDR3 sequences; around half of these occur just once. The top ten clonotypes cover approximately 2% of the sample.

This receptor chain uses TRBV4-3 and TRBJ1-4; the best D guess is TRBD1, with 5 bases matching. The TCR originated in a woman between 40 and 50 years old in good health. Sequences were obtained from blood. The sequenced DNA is TGCGCCAGCAGCCAAGCCGGGACCCCGAGAGGTCGCGAAAAACTGTTTTTT. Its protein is CASSQAGTPRGREKLFF.